This entry lists 6 T cell receptor beta chains sequenced from one sample in a study of cytomegalovirus exposure and HLA in healthy donors. Use of 60 Vbeta and 13 Jbeta primers characterized the PCR. Sequencing used immunoSEQ multiplex PCR; TCRdb keeps in-frame clones, though not all of them. The sample holds roughly 100,000 clones, around four fifths seen once. Sequenced input: PBMCs. The receptors come from an older woman in good health and CMV-seronegative.

This clone was picked up one time. V gene TRBV10-3 combines with J gene TRBJ2-7, with D unresolved. Germline-derived CDR1 and CDR2 are ENHRY and SYGVKD. The CDR3 consists of 13 residues. Trimming took 6 bases from V and 0 from J, leaving 9 bases between them. The CDR3 region has the DNA TGTGCCATCAGCCCACGGAGCTCCTACGAGCAGTACTTC. Its translation is CAISPRSSYEQYF.

The rearrangement uses TRBV28 and TRBJ2-4; 10 positions match TRBD2. J lost 7 bases, V lost 8 bases, and 8 bases had no gene match. The CDR3 extends over 14 amino acids. The germline CDR1 and CDR2 sequences are MDHEN and SYDVKM. The CDR3 here is CASSPTSGWNIQYF. CDR3 DNA sequence: TGTGCCAGCTCACCGACTAGCGGGTGGAACATTCAGTACTTC.

Worth noting for this clone: The sample has other DNA sequences that encode this CDR3 too. The CDR3 coding sequence is TGCAGCGGTCGACAGGGGAACACTGAAGCTTTCTTT. This codes for CSGRQGNTEAFF. This chain uses TRBV29-1 with TRBJ1-1; 7 positions agree with TRBD1. Trimming took 7 bases from V and 1 from J; bases not matched to a gene: 3. The CDR3 extends over 12 amino acids. Germline V lookup: CDR1 SQVTM, CDR2 ANQGSEA.

The chain employs TRBV7-2 and TRBJ2-5; D is ambiguous. V was clipped by 0 bases and J by 1 base, with 9 bases between them. Germline values: CDR1 SGHTA, CDR2 FQGNSA. The CDR3 contains 15 residues. The CDR3 DNA sequence: TGTGCCAGCAGCTTAGCGCCTCTCAGCCAAGAGACCCAGTACTTC. Amino acid sequence: CASSLAPLSQETQYF.

The chain recombines TRBV7-8 with TRBJ2-7, with unresolved D. Germline values: CDR1 SGHVS, CDR2 FQNEAQ. Trimming pared 2 bases from V and 4 bases from J, leaving 12 bases between. The CDR3 is 14 residues long. The DNA of the CDR3 is TGTGCCAGCAGCTTAAGTGCTACCCGATACGAGCAGTACTTC. Protein sequence: CASSLSATRYEQYF.

The J gene is TRBJ2-3, the V gene TRBV28; the match to TRBD1 covers 7 bases. Germline V gene sequence: CDR1 MDHEN, CDR2 SYDVKM. The V segment lost 5 bases and the J segment 5 bases; nucleotides outside the gene matches: 7. CDR3 length equals 14 residues. CDR3 sequence (DNA): TGTGCCAGCAGTCTCGGGACAGTCCAAGATACGCAGTATTTT. It codes for CASSLGTVQDTQYF. The full variable domain, in which reference TRBV28 and TRBJ2-3 provide the parts outside the CDR3, is DVKVTQSSRYLVKRTGEKVFLECVQDMDHENMFWYRQDPGLGLRLIYFSYDVKMKEKGDIPEGYSVSREKKERFSLILESASTNQTSMYLCASSLGTVQDTQYFGPGTRLTVL.